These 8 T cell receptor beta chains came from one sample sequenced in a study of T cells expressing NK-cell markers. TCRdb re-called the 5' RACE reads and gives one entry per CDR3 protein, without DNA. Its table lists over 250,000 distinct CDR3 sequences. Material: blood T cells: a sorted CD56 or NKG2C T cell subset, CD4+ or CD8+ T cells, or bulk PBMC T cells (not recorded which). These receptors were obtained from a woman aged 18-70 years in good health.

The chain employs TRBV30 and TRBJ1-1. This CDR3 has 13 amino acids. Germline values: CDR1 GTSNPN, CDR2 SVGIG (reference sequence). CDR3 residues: CAWSFVLNTEAFF.

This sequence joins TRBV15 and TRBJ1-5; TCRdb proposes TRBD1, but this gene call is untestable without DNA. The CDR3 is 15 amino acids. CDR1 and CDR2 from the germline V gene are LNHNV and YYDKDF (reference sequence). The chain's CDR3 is CATSRGVDSNQPQHF.

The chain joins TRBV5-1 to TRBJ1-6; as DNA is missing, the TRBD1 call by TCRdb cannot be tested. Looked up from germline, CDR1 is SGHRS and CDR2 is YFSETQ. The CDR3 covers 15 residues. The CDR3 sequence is CASSVRDTNNSPLHF. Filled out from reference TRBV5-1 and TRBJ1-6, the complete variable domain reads KAGVTQTPRYLIKTRGQQVTLSCSPISGHRSVSWYQQTPGQGLQFLFEYFSETQRNKGNFPGRFSGRQFSNSRSEMNVSTLELGDSALYLCASSVRDTNNSPLHFGNGTRLTVT.

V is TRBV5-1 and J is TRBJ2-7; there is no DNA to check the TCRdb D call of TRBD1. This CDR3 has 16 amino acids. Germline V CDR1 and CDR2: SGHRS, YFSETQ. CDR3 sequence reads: CASSSFQGDGTYEQYF.

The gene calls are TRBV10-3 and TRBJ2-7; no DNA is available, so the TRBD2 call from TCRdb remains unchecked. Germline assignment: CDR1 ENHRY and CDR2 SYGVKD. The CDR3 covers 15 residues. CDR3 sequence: CAISEARGGSTEQYF.

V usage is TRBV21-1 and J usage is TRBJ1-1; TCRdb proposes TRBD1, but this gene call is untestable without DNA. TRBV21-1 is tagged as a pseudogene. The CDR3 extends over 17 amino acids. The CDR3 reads CASRGNDRPHGNTEAFF.

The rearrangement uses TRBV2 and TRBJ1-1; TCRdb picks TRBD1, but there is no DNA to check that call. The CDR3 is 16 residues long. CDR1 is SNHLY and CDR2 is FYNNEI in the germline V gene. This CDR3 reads CASSPGQGRENTEAFF.

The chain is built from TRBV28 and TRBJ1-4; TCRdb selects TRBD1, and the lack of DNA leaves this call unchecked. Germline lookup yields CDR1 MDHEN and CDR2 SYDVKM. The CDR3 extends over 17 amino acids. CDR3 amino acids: CASSLPVKAGLTEKLFF.